The rows below give T cell receptor beta chains drawn from one sample of a study of coeliac disease. Profiling relied on immunoSEQ multiplex PCR, and the TCRdb table lists in-frame clones only, not all of them. In the table there are a few thousand clones, over 65% of which are singletons. Sequencing was done on a sample of lymphocytes from the gut lamina propria. These receptors came from a woman between 40 and 55 years old. CDR3s leave out the opening cysteine and the closing phenylalanine or tryptophan. A D gene is named only where the DNA matches it firmly.

V: TRBV5-1
D: -
J: TRBJ1-1
CDR3: ASSLGPGAPAF

V: TRBV7-2
D: -
J: TRBJ2-3
CDR3: ASSFVGLFGTDTQY

V: TRBV28
D: -
J: TRBJ1-1
CDR3: ASTAPAGNEAF

V: TRBV5-6
D: -
J: TRBJ1-5
CDR3: ASSLGRQPQH

V: TRBV5-4
D: TRBD1
J: TRBJ2-2
CDR3: ASSLGTGGTGELF

V: TRBV2
D: -
J: TRBJ2-2
CDR3: ASRAVGELF

V: TRBV5-6
D: -
J: TRBJ2-2
CDR3: ASSFFYRTGELF

V: TRBV7-3
D: -
J: TRBJ1-2
CDR3: ASSFCGGGYGYGYT

V: TRBV5-8
D: -
J: TRBJ2-6
CDR3: ASRSLSGGEGANVLT

V: TRBV4-3
D: TRBD2
J: TRBJ2-7
CDR3: ASSQVFSGRGSYEQY

V: TRBV5-8
D: -
J: TRBJ1-5
CDR3: ASSLAVTSFSNQPQH

V: TRBV7-6
D: TRBD1
J: TRBJ2-3
CDR3: ASSLRTGGTSTDTQY

V: TRBV5-1
D: TRBD1
J: TRBJ1-5
CDR3: ASSLQGAWGQPQH

V: TRBV28
D: TRBD2
J: TRBJ2-3
CDR3: ASSISSGLTDTQY

V: TRBV19
D: -
J: TRBJ1-1
CDR3: ASSIQGGRAF

V: TRBV6-1
D: -
J: TRBJ2-5
CDR3: ASQLNKETQY

V: TRBV19
D: -
J: TRBJ1-2
CDR3: ASSFQGYGYT

V: TRBV14
D: TRBD2
J: TRBJ2-6
CDR3: ASSQGMASGRFAGANVLT

V: TRBV19
D: -
J: TRBJ2-6
CDR3: ASSRYGTSGANVLT

V: TRBV9
D: TRBD1
J: TRBJ1-1
CDR3: ASSVNTGGGNTEAF

V: TRBV9
D: TRBD1
J: TRBJ2-3
CDR3: ASSWDRSTDTQY

V: TRBV7-2
D: -
J: TRBJ2-7
CDR3: ASSLRGEWSYEQY

V: TRBV5-4
D: TRBD1
J: TRBJ2-7
CDR3: ASSSGTGMDEQY

V: TRBV4-2
D: TRBD2
J: TRBJ2-1
CDR3: ASSQRAAGVANEQF

V: TRBV19
D: TRBD1
J: TRBJ2-5
CDR3: ASSTQGWETQY

V: TRBV25-1
D: TRBD1
J: TRBJ2-7
CDR3: ASSESRFGTGGDEQY

V: TRBV6-5
D: -
J: TRBJ2-1
CDR3: ASSRGLQGYEQF

V: TRBV18
D: TRBD1
J: TRBJ1-1
CDR3: ASSPSDREGTEAF

V: TRBV4-2
D: TRBD1
J: TRBJ1-5
CDR3: ASSQGTTVGTGHRPQH

V: TRBV2
D: -
J: TRBJ2-5
CDR3: ASSEQGGGETQY

V: TRBV28
D: -
J: TRBJ2-3
CDR3: ASSLRQAASTDTQY

V: TRBV19
D: -
J: TRBJ2-3
CDR3: ASSIGGGTSTDTQY

V: TRBV11-1
D: -
J: TRBJ2-1
CDR3: ASSNVGGGEKSYNEQF

V: TRBV6-5
D: TRBD2
J: TRBJ2-2
CDR3: ASSYDLAGVGGELF

V: TRBV2
D: TRBD2
J: TRBJ2-1
CDR3: ASSGETSGQF

V: TRBV28
D: -
J: TRBJ2-3
CDR3: ASGAATTSTDTQY

V: TRBV7-9
D: -
J: TRBJ1-4
CDR3: ASSTGLRNEKLF

V: TRBV30
D: -
J: TRBJ1-1
CDR3: AWKEMNTEAF

V: TRBV5-4
D: -
J: TRBJ1-5
CDR3: ASSLEGGQPQH

V: TRBV7-2
D: -
J: TRBJ2-5
CDR3: ASSLDRETQY

V: TRBV27
D: TRBD1
J: TRBJ2-7
CDR3: ASRLNNRDSNYEQY

V: TRBV7-2
D: -
J: TRBJ2-1
CDR3: ASSLAFRGGNEQF

V: TRBV28
D: -
J: TRBJ2-2
CDR3: ASSGSAGELF

V: TRBV5-8
D: -
J: TRBJ1-6
CDR3: ASSWEAGGLFSPLH

V: TRBV11-2
D: -
J: TRBJ1-5
CDR3: ASSLEMAGNQPQH

V: TRBV28
D: -
J: TRBJ2-5
CDR3: ASSFGLFGGAWETQY

V: TRBV5-1
D: TRBD2
J: TRBJ2-3
CDR3: ASRAAGGITDTQY

V: TRBV7-9
D: TRBD2
J: TRBJ2-1
CDR3: ASSARLAYEQF

V: TRBV28
D: -
J: TRBJ1-5
CDR3: ASSGDYEWNSNQPQH

V: TRBV28
D: TRBD1
J: TRBJ2-2
CDR3: ASSLEGQGPGELF

V: TRBV5-1
D: TRBD1
J: TRBJ2-3
CDR3: ASSLGRGQGRRDTQY

V: TRBV2
D: TRBD1
J: TRBJ1-5
CDR3: ASSTRQGNQPQH

V: TRBV5-6
D: -
J: TRBJ2-7
CDR3: ASSFNREQY

V: TRBV23-1
D: -
J: TRBJ2-1
CDR3: ASSQLRVLSKGRCSYNEQF

V: TRBV28
D: -
J: TRBJ2-3
CDR3: ASSSVIAVGYVQY